The source of this T cell receptor beta chain is a study of shared clonotypes between healthy human individuals. Study-wide results and caveats: Generally, naive subsets came out with larger estimated richness than memory subsets. Enrolling few donors narrowed the genetic and exposure-history diversity that was represented.

V lost 4 bases, J lost 4 bases, and 8 bases stayed unmatched. The CDR3 consists of 16 residues. In germline, CDR1 is MGHRA, CDR2 YSYEKL. A word on this clone: Antigen specificity is unknown.

Naive CD8 isolation took CD45RO-negative cells positively selected for CCR7 and excluded terminally differentiated effector memory CD45RA+ cells. Deep level was the assay's run setting. Clones were sequenced by immunoSEQ multiplex PCR, and TCRdb holds only the in-frame ones, with some missing. This table holds 2 million or so clones, just under 95% found once. The origin of this receptor is a young man in good health. The sample taken for sequencing was naive CD8+ T cells sorted from blood. The chain is built from TRBV4-1 and TRBJ2-3, with 10 bases aligning to TRBD2. CDR3 DNA sequence: TGCGCCAGCAGCCTGCTAGCGGGGGTCCCTGCAGATACGCAGTATTTT. Amino acid sequence: CASSLLAGVPADTQYF.